This is a list of T cell receptor beta chains from one sample in a study of blood T cell repertoires in COVID-19. TCRdb's copy holds only in-frame clones and misses some; the assay was immunoSEQ multiplex PCR. This sample carries approximately 46,000 clones, nearly 90% of them seen once, and the ten largest clones take approximately 3%. The specimen sequenced was peripheral blood. The receptors shown here come from a man in his fifties with active COVID-19. CDR3s include the opening cysteine and the closing phenylalanine or tryptophan. The order of the fields is clone size, V gene, J gene, D gene, CDR3 DNA, CDR3 protein. D genes are given only for firm matches. Clone size is not always given. Where it is, it says once, few, many or a class for expanded clones.

clone_size: -
v_call: TRBV3-1/TRBV3-2
j_call: TRBJ1-4
d_call: TRBD1
cdr3_nt: TGTGCCAGCAGCCCCCGACAGGGAAGAAATGAAAAACTGTTTTTT
cdr3_aa: CASSPRQGRNEKLFF

clone_size: -
v_call: TRBV5-1
j_call: TRBJ2-7
d_call: -
cdr3_nt: TGCGCCAGCAGCTTGGTAGGGGTGAGCCCCTACGAGCAGTACTTC
cdr3_aa: CASSLVGVSPYEQYF

clone_size: -
v_call: TRBV7-3
j_call: TRBJ2-3
d_call: TRBD2
cdr3_nt: TGTGCCAGCAGCCCGGGACTAGTTACAGATACGCAGTATTTT
cdr3_aa: CASSPGLVTDTQYF

clone_size: -
v_call: TRBV9
j_call: TRBJ2-4
d_call: TRBD2
cdr3_nt: TGTGCCAGCAGCGTAGGAACGGGGCGGGAGGGGGCCAAAAACATTCAGTACTTC
cdr3_aa: CASSVGTGREGAKNIQYF

clone_size: -
v_call: TRBV6-2/TRBV6-3
j_call: TRBJ1-2
d_call: -
cdr3_nt: TGTGCCAGCAGCGTACAGGGACGGAGCGTCTATGGCTACACCTTC
cdr3_aa: CASSVQGRSVYGYTF

clone_size: once
v_call: TRBV5-1
j_call: TRBJ1-4
d_call: TRBD1
cdr3_nt: TGCGCCAGCAGCCCCGCCGGGACAGGGAATGAAAAACTGTTTTTT
cdr3_aa: CASSPAGTGNEKLFF

clone_size: -
v_call: TRBV18
j_call: TRBJ2-1
d_call: TRBD1
cdr3_nt: TGTGCCAGCTCAGCTACCAGGGGGATGGGCAATGAGCAGTTCTTC
cdr3_aa: CASSATRGMGNEQFF

clone_size: -
v_call: TRBV4-3
j_call: TRBJ1-1
d_call: -
cdr3_nt: TGCGCCAGCAGCCAAGAGATCACGAGAAGCACTGAAGCTTTCTTT
cdr3_aa: CASSQEITRSTEAFF

clone_size: -
v_call: TRBV7-9
j_call: TRBJ2-5
d_call: TRBD1
cdr3_nt: TGTGCCAGCAGCTTAGAGGGGACAGGGAGAGAGACCCAGTACTTC
cdr3_aa: CASSLEGTGRETQYF

clone_size: -
v_call: TRBV6-2/TRBV6-3
j_call: TRBJ1-6
d_call: -
cdr3_nt: TGTGCCAGCAGTTACCTTGCAGGGAATTCACCCCTCCACTTT
cdr3_aa: CASSYLAGNSPLHF

clone_size: -
v_call: TRBV5-4
j_call: TRBJ2-5
d_call: TRBD2
cdr3_nt: TGTGCCAGCAGTCCCGGCGGACTAGCGGGGGGGTTGGGAGAGACCCAGTACTTC
cdr3_aa: CASSPGGLAGGLGETQYF

clone_size: -
v_call: TRBV2
j_call: TRBJ2-1
d_call: TRBD2
cdr3_nt: TGTGCCAGCCGCGGGGGGACTGTCTCCTACAATGAGCAGTTCTTC
cdr3_aa: CASRGGTVSYNEQFF

clone_size: -
v_call: TRBV5-1
j_call: TRBJ1-6
d_call: -
cdr3_nt: TGCGCCAGCAGCTTCGGACAGAATAATTCACCCCTCCACTTT
cdr3_aa: CASSFGQNNSPLHF

clone_size: -
v_call: TRBV5-5
j_call: TRBJ2-2
d_call: TRBD1
cdr3_nt: TGTGCCAGCAGTGCTAAGGACAGGGGGAACACCGGGGAGCTGTTTTTT
cdr3_aa: CASSAKDRGNTGELFF

clone_size: -
v_call: TRBV30
j_call: TRBJ2-5
d_call: TRBD2
cdr3_nt: TGTGCCTCGGGGCGGGGGGAAGAGACCCAGTACTTC
cdr3_aa: CASGRGEETQYF

clone_size: once
v_call: TRBV27
j_call: TRBJ2-7
d_call: TRBD1
cdr3_nt: TGTGCCAGCAGTTTAGACAGGGGATCAAACGAGCAGTACTTC
cdr3_aa: CASSLDRGSNEQYF

clone_size: -
v_call: TRBV7-3
j_call: TRBJ1-1
d_call: -
cdr3_nt: TGTGCCAGCAGCTTACAAGCGAACACTGAAGCTTTCTTT
cdr3_aa: CASSLQANTEAFF

clone_size: -
v_call: TRBV19
j_call: TRBJ2-3
d_call: -
cdr3_nt: TGTGCCAGTAGTATTCGGGGCGGGGGCACAGATACGCAGTATTTT
cdr3_aa: CASSIRGGGTDTQYF

clone_size: -
v_call: TRBV2
j_call: TRBJ1-5
d_call: -
cdr3_nt: TGTGCCAGCAGTGACACAGGGAATAGCAATCAGCCCCAGCATTTT
cdr3_aa: CASSDTGNSNQPQHF

clone_size: -
v_call: TRBV3-1/TRBV3-2
j_call: TRBJ1-2
d_call: -
cdr3_nt: TGTGCCAGCAGCCGCATTTACGACTTCTATGGCTACACCTTC
cdr3_aa: CASSRIYDFYGYTF

clone_size: -
v_call: TRBV19
j_call: TRBJ1-2
d_call: TRBD1
cdr3_nt: TGTGCCAGTAAAGGGACAGGGGAGTACTATGGCTACACCTTC
cdr3_aa: CASKGTGEYYGYTF

clone_size: -
v_call: TRBV4-2
j_call: TRBJ1-5
d_call: -
cdr3_nt: TGTGCCAGCAGCCAAGATCGCCAGGGCAATCAGCCCCAGCATTTT
cdr3_aa: CASSQDRQGNQPQHF

clone_size: -
v_call: TRBV13
j_call: TRBJ2-7
d_call: TRBD2
cdr3_nt: TGTGCCAGCAGCCCCGGGGGGTCTTTAACCTACGAGCAGTACTTC
cdr3_aa: CASSPGGSLTYEQYF

clone_size: -
v_call: TRBV27
j_call: TRBJ1-2
d_call: -
cdr3_nt: TGTGCCAGCAGCCCGTCAGGACAGAGAACGAACTATGGCTACACCTTC
cdr3_aa: CASSPSGQRTNYGYTF

clone_size: -
v_call: TRBV6-6
j_call: TRBJ2-1
d_call: -
cdr3_nt: TGTGCCATCGGGGCCTACAATGAGCAGTTCTTC
cdr3_aa: CAIGAYNEQFF

clone_size: -
v_call: TRBV5-1
j_call: TRBJ2-5
d_call: -
cdr3_nt: TGCGCCAGCAGCCCCGGACAGTTACTTTACCAAGAGACCCAGTACTTC
cdr3_aa: CASSPGQLLYQETQYF

clone_size: -
v_call: TRBV3-1/TRBV3-2
j_call: TRBJ2-2
d_call: TRBD2
cdr3_nt: TGTGCCAGCAGCCAGGTGGGACTAGCGGGGCGAGGGGGGGAGCTGTTTTTT
cdr3_aa: CASSQVGLAGRGGELFF

clone_size: -
v_call: TRBV7-3
j_call: TRBJ2-5
d_call: TRBD2
cdr3_nt: TGTGCCCCCCCTGCCCGCAGCTTAGGTAGAAGCGGGGGCCAAGAGACCCAGTACTTC
cdr3_aa: CAPPARSLGRSGGQETQYF

clone_size: few
v_call: TRBV19
j_call: TRBJ1-5
d_call: -
cdr3_nt: TGTGCCAGTAGTATGCAAGCGGGGCCCCAGCATTTT
cdr3_aa: CASSMQAGPQHF

clone_size: -
v_call: TRBV7-3
j_call: TRBJ1-1
d_call: TRBD1
cdr3_nt: TGTGCCAGCAGCCCGCAGGGACAGGGGAAAGCTTTCTTT
cdr3_aa: CASSPQGQGKAFF

clone_size: -
v_call: TRBV6-4
j_call: TRBJ2-3
d_call: TRBD2
cdr3_nt: TGTGCCAGCAGGCGACTAGCGGGGGGTGTTGGAGATACGCAGTATTTT
cdr3_aa: CASRRLAGGVGDTQYF

clone_size: -
v_call: TRBV11-2
j_call: TRBJ2-3
d_call: -
cdr3_nt: TGTGCCAGCAGCCCAGGTGCGGGAACAGATACGCAGTATTTT
cdr3_aa: CASSPGAGTDTQYF

clone_size: -
v_call: TRBV19
j_call: TRBJ2-1
d_call: -
cdr3_nt: TGTGCCAGTACCCCCCTGGGAGGGACAACTGAGCAGTTCTTC
cdr3_aa: CASTPLGGTTEQFF

clone_size: -
v_call: TRBV7-9
j_call: TRBJ1-5
d_call: -
cdr3_nt: TGTGCCAGCAGGGATCTACAGGGTATCCTCCATCAGCCCCAGCATTTT
cdr3_aa: CASRDLQGILHQPQHF

clone_size: -
v_call: TRBV7-2
j_call: TRBJ1-2
d_call: TRBD1
cdr3_nt: TGTGCCAGCAGCTTAGCGCCGGGACAGGGGGGCGGCTACACCTTC
cdr3_aa: CASSLAPGQGGGYTF

clone_size: -
v_call: TRBV29-1
j_call: TRBJ2-5
d_call: -
cdr3_nt: TGCAGCACCGCGGGGAACCGAGAGACCCAGTACTTC
cdr3_aa: CSTAGNRETQYF

clone_size: -
v_call: TRBV28
j_call: TRBJ2-7
d_call: -
cdr3_nt: TGTGCCAGCAGTTTAGGTTCTCAGGGGCGCAGCGAGCAGTACTTC
cdr3_aa: CASSLGSQGRSEQYF

clone_size: -
v_call: TRBV5-1
j_call: TRBJ2-2
d_call: -
cdr3_nt: TGCGCCAGCAGTCCAGGGGGGCCTACCGGGGAGCTGTTTTTT
cdr3_aa: CASSPGGPTGELFF

clone_size: -
v_call: TRBV2
j_call: TRBJ2-3
d_call: TRBD2
cdr3_nt: TGTGCCAGCAGTGATGGCGGGGGGGCCCTTACGCAGTATTTT
cdr3_aa: CASSDGGGALTQYF

clone_size: once
v_call: TRBV25-1
j_call: TRBJ1-2
d_call: -
cdr3_nt: TGTGCCAGCTCCCGCGGCGGGCCAGCTAACTATGGCTACACCTTC
cdr3_aa: CASSRGGPANYGYTF

clone_size: few
v_call: TRBV6-5
j_call: TRBJ2-3
d_call: -
cdr3_nt: TGTGCCAGCAGTACCCGACTCCTTGGCGCAGATACGCAGTATTTT
cdr3_aa: CASSTRLLGADTQYF

clone_size: once
v_call: TRBV19
j_call: TRBJ2-7
d_call: -
cdr3_nt: TGTGCCAGTAGTATTAATTCGGTCACCTACGAGCAGTACTTC
cdr3_aa: CASSINSVTYEQYF

clone_size: -
v_call: TRBV27
j_call: TRBJ1-2
d_call: TRBD1
cdr3_nt: TGTGCCAGCAGTACAGGGGGCTCTGGCTACACCTTC
cdr3_aa: CASSTGGSGYTF

clone_size: -
v_call: TRBV2
j_call: TRBJ1-2
d_call: TRBD1
cdr3_nt: TGTGCCAGTTACAGGGGGCGCGGAGGCTACACCTTC
cdr3_aa: CASYRGRGGYTF